The T cell receptor beta chain under discussion was sequenced for a study of blood T cell repertoires in COVID-19. Overall study context: Whether acute or convalescent, the COVID-19 samples came from the United States, Italy and Spain. Sample material is recorded as cDNA or gDNA derived from T cells, B-cell-depleted T cells, or PBMCs.

In the authors' workflow: Amplification from reference gene primers served as the basis for estimated nucleated cell counts. Sequencing used immunoSEQ multiplex PCR; TCRdb keeps in-frame clones, though not all of them. The V and J calls and clone size are taken from that table; D and trimming were inferred from the DNA. The repertoire includes 150,000 to 200,000 clones, roughly 79% of them detected once, and 26% sits in the top ten. This clone was found a few times. With V trimmed by 4 bases and J by 5 bases, 17 bases remained unmatched. Germline V lookup: CDR1 LNHNV, CDR2 YYDKDF (reference sequence). CDR3 length equals 17 residues.

This receptor was taken from a woman aged 65 to 85 with acute or convalescent COVID-19. Sequencing was carried out using peripheral blood. The rearrangement uses TRBV15 and TRBJ2-7; 7 nucleotides align to TRBD1. The CDR3 DNA is TGTGCCACCAGCAAGTGGGGGTCAGGGGGTGAGGTACACGAGCAGTACTTC. The encoded protein is CATSKWGSGGEVHEQYF.